The next 11 T cell receptor beta chains were all read from a single sample in a study of T cells in Graves' hyperthyroidism and ophthalmopathy. The source material, RNA transcripts, was used to amplify TCR beta CDR3 regions. The HTBI primer set drove a first-round RT-PCR of the TCR CDR3. One entry per CDR3 protein results from TCRdb running MiXCR on the multiplex PCR reads. This table has 700,000 or so distinct CDR3 sequences, 16% appearing once. The sequencing sample was made of blood. All receptors come from a man in his late teens or twenties with Graves' hyperthyroidism.

The chain combines TRBV2 with TRBJ2-7; D is uncertain. Germline V gene data show CDR1 as SNHLY and CDR2 as FYNNEI. This CDR3 is built from 13 residues. V was shortened by 5 bases and J by 6 bases, with 14 bases between the two germline ends. The DNA of the CDR3 is TGTGCCAGCAGTACCTCAAACTTCGGCGAGCAGTACTTC. This codes for CASSTSNFGEQYF.

With respect to this clonotype: Given a much more abundant clone one base away, this may be a read error. This rearrangement joins TRBV7-9 to TRBJ1-2; TRBD1 might be the D (6 bases). Germline CDR1 and CDR2: SEHNR and FQNEAQ (reference sequence). This CDR3 region has 12 residues. The CDR3 DNA reads as TGTGCCAGCAGCTCCACAGGGCTTGGCTACGCCTTC. Its protein product is CASSSTGLGYAF.

The DNA for the CDR3 is TGTGCCAGCAGTCGGGCGGGGGCAGGGGCGACAGATACGCAGTATTTT. Translation gives CASSRAGAGATDTQYF. V and J are TRBV28 and TRBJ2-3; D is possibly TRBD2 (7 bases). Germline V gene lookup returns CDR1 MDHEN and CDR2 SYDVKM. The CDR3 sequence is 16 residues long. The V end lost 5 bases, the J end lost 3 bases, and 18 bases lay between the germline ends.

The rearrangement links TRBV27 to TRBJ2-3, with 11 nucleotides matching TRBD2. The CDR3 runs to 17 residues. V lost 6 bases to trimming and J lost 2 bases; unmatched junction nucleotides: 10. The V gene's germline CDR1 is MNHEY and CDR2 SMNVEV (reference sequence). In DNA form, the CDR3 reads TGTGCCAGCAGCCCTCGACTAGCGGGAAAAAACACAGATACGCAGTATTTT. Translation: CASSPRLAGKNTDTQYF.

This clonotype was picked up a small number of times. The chain employs TRBV15 and TRBJ2-7; 7 nucleotides align to TRBD1. The ends lost 4 bases at V and 2 bases at J; junction bases unmatched: 5. The CDR3 loop spans 14 amino acids. Per the germline V gene, CDR1 is LNHNV and CDR2 is YYDKDF (reference sequence). CDR3 region: CATSTRQGTYEQYF. CDR3 bases: TGTGCCACCAGCACAAGACAGGGTACCTACGAGCAGTACTTC. Together with reference TRBV15 and TRBJ2-7, the CDR3 gives the full variable domain: DAMVIQNPRYQVTQFGKPVTLSCSQTLNHNVMYWYQQKSSQAPKLLFHYYDKDFNNEADTPDNFQSRRPNTSFCFLDIRSPGLGDTAMYLCATSTRQGTYEQYFGPGTRLTVT.

This clonotype was found many times. The J gene is TRBJ2-1, the V gene TRBV24-1; perhaps D is TRBD1 or TRBD2 (5 bases each). The germline CDR1 and CDR2 sequences are KGHDR and SFDVKD. The CDR3 is 16 residues long. V was pared by 1 base and J by 0 bases, with 9 bases between. CDR3 in amino acids: CATSDFGGVSYNEQFF. CDR3 nucleotides: TGTGCCACCAGTGATTTTGGGGGAGTCTCCTACAATGAGCAGTTCTTC.

This chain links TRBV15 with TRBJ1-5; tentative D call: TRBD1 (5 bases). The ends were cut back, 3 bases at V and 5 bases at J, with 14 bases in the middle. CDR1 LNHNV and CDR2 YYDKDF come from the germline V gene (reference sequence). This CDR3 is built from 15 residues. The CDR3 DNA reads TGTGCCACCAGCAGGACCGGGACGCCCGATCAGCCCCAGCATTTT. Protein sequence: CATSRTGTPDQPQHF.

V and J are TRBV18 and TRBJ2-2; 7 bases match TRBD1. V lost 2 bases and J lost 3; bases outside the gene matches: 3. The CDR3 has 15 residues. CDR1 KGHSH and CDR2 LQKENI come from the germline V gene. The CDR3 here is CASSPTQGDTGELFF. CDR3 DNA sequence: TGTGCCAGCTCACCAACGCAGGGGGACACCGGGGAGCTGTTTTTT.

Many counts were recorded for this clonotype. The CDR3 DNA reads TGTGCCAGCAGCTTAGAGGGAGGGAACGAGCAGTACTTC. Translation gives CASSLEGGNEQYF. The chain uses TRBV7-9 and TRBJ2-7, with TRBD2 identical over 7 bases. Germline lookup yields CDR1 SEHNR and CDR2 FQNEAQ (reference sequence). The CDR3 consists of 13 residues. V shed 1 base and J 5 bases; nucleotides not matched to a gene: 2.

The sample holds many counts of this clonotype. This chain joins TRBV30 and TRBJ1-2; 9 bases line up with TRBD1. The junction had 2 bases not matched to a gene; V was cut back by 2 bases and J by 1 base. This CDR3 is built from 14 residues. The germline V gene encodes CDR1 GTSNPN and CDR2 SVGIG (reference sequence). The CDR3 is CAWSRDRVNYGYTF. The CDR3 coding sequence is TGTGCCTGGAGTCGGGACAGGGTTAACTATGGCTACACCTTC.

This clonotype has just a few counts. The chain uses TRBV27 and TRBJ2-7; a weak D match, TRBD2 (6 bases). The CDR3 runs 15 residues. Germline CDR1 reads MNHEY; CDR2 reads SMNVEV (reference sequence). V was clipped by 3 bases and J by 2 bases, with 14 bases between them. The CDR3 DNA follows: TGTGCCAGCAGTTTCCCCGGGACTGGGACCTACGAGCAGTACTTC. Its protein product is CASSFPGTGTYEQYF.